This is a list of T cell receptor beta chains from one sample in a study of technical replicates of blood from a handful of donors. The method was immunoSEQ multiplex PCR; TCRdb's version includes in-frame clones alone and lacks a portion of them. Of 62,000 or so clones listed, around 87% are singletons. Input material: PBMCs. The receptors were gathered from a human donor in good health. Some clones in this sample may be carry-over from other donors' samples. The CDR3 runs from the conserved cysteine through the conserved F or W. A D gene is named only where the DNA matches it firmly. Clone size, where shown, is once, few, many, or a class for clones that have expanded.

v_gene	j_gene	abundance	d_gene	CDR3aa	CDR3nt
TRBV5-4	TRBJ2-6	-	-	CASSSIDPGANVLTF	TGTGCCAGCAGCTCTATAGATCCGGGGGCCAACGTCCTGACTTTC
TRBV4-1	TRBJ2-3	-	TRBD2	CASSQGLARGDTQYF	TGCGCCAGCAGCCAAGGACTAGCGCGGGGGGATACGCAGTATTTT
TRBV10-3	TRBJ2-1	-	TRBD2	CAISESAGGVYNEQFF	TGTGCCATCAGCGAATCAGCGGGAGGAGTCTACAATGAGCAGTTCTTC
TRBV7-9	TRBJ1-4	once	TRBD1	CASSGDRVYEKLFF	TGTGCCAGCAGCGGGGACAGGGTGTACGAAAAACTGTTTTTT
TRBV9	TRBJ2-1	-	TRBD2	CASSVAAGGPSDEQFF	TGTGCCAGCAGCGTAGCAGCGGGAGGGCCCTCCGATGAGCAGTTCTTC
TRBV6-1	TRBJ2-7	-	TRBD2	CASGGTSGGSHEQYF	TGTGCCAGCGGGGGGACTAGCGGGGGATCGCACGAGCAGTACTTC
TRBV5-1	TRBJ1-6	once	-	CASSPDTSGNSPLHF	TGCGCCAGCAGCCCCGACACATCCGGTAATTCACCCCTCCACTTT
TRBV28	TRBJ1-5	-	-	CASSFSSAGHQPQHF	TGTGCCAGCAGTTTCAGTTCGGCAGGGCACCAGCCCCAGCATTTT
TRBV4-3	TRBJ1-3	-	TRBD1	CASSQDTGASSGNTIYF	TGCGCCAGCAGCCAAGATACAGGGGCAAGCTCTGGAAACACCATATATTTT
TRBV27	TRBJ1-5	-	TRBD1	CASSRTGVVQPQHF	TGTGCCAGCAGTAGGACAGGGGTGGTTCAGCCCCAGCATTTT
TRBV11-2	TRBJ1-1	once	TRBD1	CASSPWTGPEAFF	TGTGCCAGCAGCCCTTGGACAGGGCCTGAAGCTTTCTTT
TRBV5-6	TRBJ2-3	-	TRBD2	CASRRAGGTDTQYF	TGTGCCAGCAGGCGGGCGGGGGGCACAGATACGCAGTATTTT
TRBV5-1	TRBJ2-7	-	TRBD1	CASSFGTGINEQYF	TGCGCCAGCAGCTTTGGGACAGGGATTAACGAGCAGTACTTC
TRBV2	TRBJ2-5	once	-	CASRKTGIPQETQYF	TGTGCCAGCAGGAAAACAGGGATTCCCCAAGAGACCCAGTACTTC
TRBV11-2	TRBJ2-5	-	-	CASRGGGETQYF	TGTGCCAGCAGAGGCGGCGGAGAGACCCAGTACTTC
TRBV6-5	TRBJ2-7	-	TRBD1	CASSYHRDRGSYEQYF	TGTGCCAGCAGTTACCATCGGGACAGGGGGTCCTACGAGCAGTACTTC
TRBV11-2	TRBJ1-1	-	-	CASSLEVTANTEAFF	TGTGCCAGCAGCTTAGAGGTGACTGCGAACACTGAAGCTTTCTTT
TRBV5-6	TRBJ1-1	once	-	CASSLNRMNTEAFF	TGTGCCAGCAGCTTAAACAGGATGAACACTGAAGCTTTCTTT
TRBV6-1	TRBJ1-5	-	TRBD1	CASGRAQQGNQPQHF	TGTGCCAGCGGAAGAGCTCAACAGGGGAATCAGCCCCAGCATTTT
TRBV4-3	TRBJ2-7	-	-	CASSQEGTAGEQYF	TGCGCCAGCAGCCAAGAAGGGACTGCGGGCGAGCAGTACTTC
TRBV9	TRBJ2-3	-	TRBD2	CASSVSAGVTDTQYF	TGTGCCAGCAGCGTAAGCGCGGGGGTCACAGATACGCAGTATTTT
TRBV7-8	TRBJ1-3	-	TRBD1	CASSWDRVGNTIYF	TGTGCCAGCAGTTGGGACAGGGTGGGAAACACCATATATTTT
TRBV5-1	TRBJ2-1	-	TRBD2	CASSSGLAGGPEFF	TGCGCCAGCAGCTCCGGACTAGCGGGAGGGCCAGAGTTCTTC
TRBV7-3	TRBJ2-1	few	-	CASSLQAAYNEQFF	TGTGCCAGCAGCTTACAAGCGGCGTACAATGAGCAGTTCTTC
TRBV4-1	TRBJ1-2	-	-	CASSQTWGANYGYTF	TGCGCCAGCAGCCAAACCTGGGGAGCTAACTATGGCTACACCTTC
TRBV5-6	TRBJ2-1	-	-	CASSATLGFDEQFF	TGTGCCAGCAGCGCTACACTCGGGTTTGATGAGCAGTTCTTC
TRBV7-8	TRBJ2-7	-	-	CASSETSMGLREQYF	TGTGCCAGCAGCGAGACTAGTATGGGACTCAGGGAGCAGTACTTC
TRBV2	TRBJ1-4	-	TRBD1	CASSEWTGGEKLFF	TGTGCCAGCAGTGAATGGACAGGGGGGGAAAAACTGTTTTTT